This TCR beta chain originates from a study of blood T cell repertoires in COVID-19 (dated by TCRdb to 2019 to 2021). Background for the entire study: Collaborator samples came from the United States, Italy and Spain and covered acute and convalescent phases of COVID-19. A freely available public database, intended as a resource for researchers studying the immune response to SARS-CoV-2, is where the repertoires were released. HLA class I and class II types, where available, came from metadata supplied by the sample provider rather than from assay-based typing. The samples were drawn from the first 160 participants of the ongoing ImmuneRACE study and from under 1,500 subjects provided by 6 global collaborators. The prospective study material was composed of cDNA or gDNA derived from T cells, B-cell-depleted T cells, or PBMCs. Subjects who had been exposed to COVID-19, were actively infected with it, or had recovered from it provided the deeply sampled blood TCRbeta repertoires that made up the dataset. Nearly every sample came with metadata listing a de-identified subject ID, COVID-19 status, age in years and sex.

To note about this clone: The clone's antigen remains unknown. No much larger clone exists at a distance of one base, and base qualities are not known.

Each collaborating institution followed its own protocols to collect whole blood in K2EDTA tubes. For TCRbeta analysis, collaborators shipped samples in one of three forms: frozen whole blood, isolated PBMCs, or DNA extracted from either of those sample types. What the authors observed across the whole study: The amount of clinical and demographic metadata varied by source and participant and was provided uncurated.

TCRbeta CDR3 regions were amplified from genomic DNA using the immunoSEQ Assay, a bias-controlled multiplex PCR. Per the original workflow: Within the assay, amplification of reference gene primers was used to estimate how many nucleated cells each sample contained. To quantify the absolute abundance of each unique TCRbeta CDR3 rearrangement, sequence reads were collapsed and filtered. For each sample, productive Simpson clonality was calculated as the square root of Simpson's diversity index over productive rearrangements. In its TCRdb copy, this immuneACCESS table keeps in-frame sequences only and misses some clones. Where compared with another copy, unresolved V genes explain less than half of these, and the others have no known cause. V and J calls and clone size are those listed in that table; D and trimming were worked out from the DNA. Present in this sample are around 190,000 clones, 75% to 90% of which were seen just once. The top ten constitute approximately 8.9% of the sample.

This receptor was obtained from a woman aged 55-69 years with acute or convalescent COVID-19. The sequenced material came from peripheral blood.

The DNA reads as follows: TGTGCCAGCAGCCTCCTCCACGCGGGTGCCAAAAACATTCAGTACTTC. Translation gives CASSLLHAGAKNIQYF. The chain joins TRBV3-1 (or the pseudogene TRBV3-2) to TRBJ2-4; the D gene is possibly TRBD2, with 5 bases matching. Looking up the germline V gene (reference sequence) yields CDR1 LGHDT and CDR2 YNNKEL. The CDR3 measures 16 amino acids from cysteine to phenylalanine. CDR3 DNA is the only sequence kept; it has 48 bases, read in frame from the first base. V is shortened by 4 bases, J by 1 base, and the region joining them spans 14 bases.